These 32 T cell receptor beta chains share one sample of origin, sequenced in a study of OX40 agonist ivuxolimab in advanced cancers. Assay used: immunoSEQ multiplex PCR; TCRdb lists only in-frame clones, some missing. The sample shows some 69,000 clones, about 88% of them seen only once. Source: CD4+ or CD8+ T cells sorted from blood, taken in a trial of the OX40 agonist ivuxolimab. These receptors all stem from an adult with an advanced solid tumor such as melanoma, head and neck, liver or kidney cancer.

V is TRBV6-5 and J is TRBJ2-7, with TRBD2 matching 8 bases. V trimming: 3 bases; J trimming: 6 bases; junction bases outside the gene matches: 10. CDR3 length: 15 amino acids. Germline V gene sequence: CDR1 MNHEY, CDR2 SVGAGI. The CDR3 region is CASSYPGLGVREQYF. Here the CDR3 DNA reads TGTGCCAGCAGTTATCCGGGACTAGGGGTTCGCGAGCAGTACTTC.

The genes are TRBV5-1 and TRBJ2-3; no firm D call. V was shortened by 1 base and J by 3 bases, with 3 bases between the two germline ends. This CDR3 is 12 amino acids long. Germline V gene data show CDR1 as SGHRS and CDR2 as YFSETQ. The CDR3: CASSLNTDTQYF. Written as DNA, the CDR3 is TGCGCCAGCAGCTTGAATACAGATACGCAGTATTTT.

CDR3 in amino acids: CSVGSRQANSPLHF. For the CDR3, the DNA is TGCAGCGTTGGAAGCAGACAGGCTAATTCACCCCTCCACTTT. This rearrangement joins TRBV29-1 to TRBJ1-6; a weak D match, TRBD1 (6 bases). The V end lost 4 bases, the J end lost 6 bases, and 13 bases lay between the germline ends. The CDR3 sequence is 14 residues long. CDR1 SQVTM and CDR2 ANQGSEA come from the germline V gene.

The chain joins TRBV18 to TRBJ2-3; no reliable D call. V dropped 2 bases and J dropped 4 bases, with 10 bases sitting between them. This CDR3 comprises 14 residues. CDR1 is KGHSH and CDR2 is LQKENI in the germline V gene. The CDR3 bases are TGTGCCAGCTCACCATGGGAACTACCAGATACGCAGTATTTT. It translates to CASSPWELPDTQYF.

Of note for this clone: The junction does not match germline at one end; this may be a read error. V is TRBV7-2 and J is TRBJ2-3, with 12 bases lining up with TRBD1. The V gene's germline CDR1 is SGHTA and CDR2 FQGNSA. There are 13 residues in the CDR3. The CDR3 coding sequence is TGTGCCAGCAGCACCGGGACAGGGGGCGCAAGGGATTTT. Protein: CASSTGTGGARDF.

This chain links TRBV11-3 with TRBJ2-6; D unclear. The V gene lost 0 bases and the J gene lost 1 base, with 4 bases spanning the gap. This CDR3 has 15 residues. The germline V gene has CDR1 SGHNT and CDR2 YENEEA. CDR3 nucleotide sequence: TGTGCCAGCAGCTTAGAAGGTTCTGGGGCCAACGTCCTGACTTTC. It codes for CASSLEGSGANVLTF. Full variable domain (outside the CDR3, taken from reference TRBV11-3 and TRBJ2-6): EAGVVQSPRYKIIEKKQPVAFWCNPISGHNTLYWYLQNLGQGPELLIRYENEEAVDDSQLPKDRFSAERLKGVDSTLKIQPAELGDSAVYLCASSLEGSGANVLTFGAGSRLTVL.

The DNA for the CDR3 is TGTGCCAGCAGCTTAGGCAAGCTACGATTACTCAGGGGAACCGGGGAGCTGTTTTTT. Its protein product is CASSLGKLRLLRGTGELFF. The chain uses TRBV13 and TRBJ2-2, with D possibly TRBD1 on 6 matching bases. The CDR3 is made up of 19 amino acids. Germline CDR1 PRHDT, CDR2 FYEKMQ (reference sequence). V lost 0 bases and J lost 5, with 22 bases in between.

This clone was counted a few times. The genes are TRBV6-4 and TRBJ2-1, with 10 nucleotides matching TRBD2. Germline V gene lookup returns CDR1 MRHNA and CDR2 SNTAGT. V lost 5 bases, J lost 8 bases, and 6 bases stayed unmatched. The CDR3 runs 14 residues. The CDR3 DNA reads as TGTGCCAGCAGTCCGGGACTAGCGTCGGATGAGCAGTTCTTC. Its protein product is CASSPGLASDEQFF.

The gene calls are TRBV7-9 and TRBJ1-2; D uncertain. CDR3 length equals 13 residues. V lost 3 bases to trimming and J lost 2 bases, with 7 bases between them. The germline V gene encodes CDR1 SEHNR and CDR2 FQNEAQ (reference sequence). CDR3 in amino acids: CASSFAANYGYTF. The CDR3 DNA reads TGTGCCAGCAGCTTTGCAGCAAACTATGGCTACACCTTC. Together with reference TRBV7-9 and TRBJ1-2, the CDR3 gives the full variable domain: DTGVSQNPRHKITKRGQNVTFRCDPISEHNRLYWYRQTLGQGPEFLTYFQNEAQLEKSRLLSDRFSAERPKGSFSTLEIQRTEQGDSAMYLCASSFAANYGYTFGSGTRLTVV.

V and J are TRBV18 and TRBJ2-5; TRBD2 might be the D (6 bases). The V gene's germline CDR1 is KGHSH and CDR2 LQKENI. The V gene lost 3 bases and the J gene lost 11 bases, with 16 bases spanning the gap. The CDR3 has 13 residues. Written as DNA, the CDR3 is TGTGCCAGCTCACCCGGGACTCTTTGGGAGCAGTACTTC. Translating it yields CASSPGTLWEQYF. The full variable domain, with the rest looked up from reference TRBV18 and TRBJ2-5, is NAGVMQNPRHLVRRRGQEARLRCSPMKGHSHVYWYRQLPEEGLKFMVYLQKENIIDESGMPKERFSAEFPKEGPSILRIQQVVRGDSAAYFCASSPGTLWEQYFGPGTRLLVL.

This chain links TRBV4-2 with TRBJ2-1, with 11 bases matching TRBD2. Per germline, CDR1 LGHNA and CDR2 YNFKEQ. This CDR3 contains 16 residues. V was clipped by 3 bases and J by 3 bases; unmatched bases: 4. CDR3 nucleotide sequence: TGTGCCAGCAGCCAGGAACTAGCGGGAGACTACAATGAGCAGTTCTTC. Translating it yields CASSQELAGDYNEQFF.

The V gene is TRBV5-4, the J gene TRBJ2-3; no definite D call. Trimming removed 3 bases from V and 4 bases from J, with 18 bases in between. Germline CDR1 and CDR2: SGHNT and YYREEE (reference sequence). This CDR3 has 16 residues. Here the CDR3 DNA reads TGTGCCAGCAGCTCCTCCCCGGGCCTGGGGTCAGATACGCAGTATTTT. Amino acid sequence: CASSSSPGLGSDTQYF.

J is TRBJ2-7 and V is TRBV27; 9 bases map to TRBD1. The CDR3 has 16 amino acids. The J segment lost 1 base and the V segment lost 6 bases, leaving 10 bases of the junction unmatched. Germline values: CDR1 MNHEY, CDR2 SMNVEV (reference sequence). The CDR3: CASRKPSGTGSYEQYF. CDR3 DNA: TGTGCCAGCAGAAAACCCTCCGGGACAGGGTCCTACGAGCAGTACTTC.

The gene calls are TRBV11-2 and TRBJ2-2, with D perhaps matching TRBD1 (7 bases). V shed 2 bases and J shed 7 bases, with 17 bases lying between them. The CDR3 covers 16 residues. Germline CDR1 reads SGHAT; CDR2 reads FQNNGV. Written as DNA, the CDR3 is TGTGCCAGCAGCTTAACTTTACAGGGGAGGAACGGGGAGCTGTTTTTT. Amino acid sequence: CASSLTLQGRNGELFF.

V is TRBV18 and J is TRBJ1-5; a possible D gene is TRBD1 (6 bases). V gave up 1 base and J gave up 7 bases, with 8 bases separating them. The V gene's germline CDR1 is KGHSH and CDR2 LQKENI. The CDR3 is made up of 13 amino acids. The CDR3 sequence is CASSPQGGQPQHF. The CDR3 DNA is TGTGCCAGCTCACCACAAGGGGGGCAGCCCCAGCATTTT. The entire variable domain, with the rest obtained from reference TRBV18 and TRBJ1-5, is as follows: NAGVMQNPRHLVRRRGQEARLRCSPMKGHSHVYWYRQLPEEGLKFMVYLQKENIIDESGMPKERFSAEFPKEGPSILRIQQVVRGDSAAYFCASSPQGGQPQHFGDGTRLSIL.

The CDR3 sequence is CASSLFGQGAEKPQHF. The CDR3 DNA follows: TGTGCCAGCAGCTTATTCGGGCAGGGGGCAGAGAAGCCCCAGCATTTT. The chain is built from TRBV5-6 and TRBJ1-5, with 8 bases identical to TRBD1. V trimming: 2 bases; J trimming: 8 bases; junction bases outside the gene matches: 12. Germline CDR1 SGHDT, CDR2 YYEEEE. CDR3 length equals 16 residues.

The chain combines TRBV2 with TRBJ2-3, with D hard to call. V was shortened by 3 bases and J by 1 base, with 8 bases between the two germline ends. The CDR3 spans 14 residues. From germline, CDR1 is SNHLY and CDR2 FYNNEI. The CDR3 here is CASSDPPRTDTQYF. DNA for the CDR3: TGTGCCAGCAGTGATCCCCCCCGCACAGATACGCAGTATTTT.

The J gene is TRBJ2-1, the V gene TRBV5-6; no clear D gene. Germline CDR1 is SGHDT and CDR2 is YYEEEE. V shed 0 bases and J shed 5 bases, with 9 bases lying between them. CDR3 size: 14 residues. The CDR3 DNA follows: TGTGCCAGCAGCTTGGCCAGGCAGCACAATGAGCAGTTCTTC. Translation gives CASSLARQHNEQFF.

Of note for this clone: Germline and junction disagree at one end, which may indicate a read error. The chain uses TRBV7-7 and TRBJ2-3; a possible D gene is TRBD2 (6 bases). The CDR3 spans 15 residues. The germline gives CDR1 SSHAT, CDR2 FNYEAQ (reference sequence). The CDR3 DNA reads TGTGCTAGCAGCCCCGGGGGAGGTGTCACAGATACGCAGTATTTT. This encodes CASSPGGGVTDTQYF.

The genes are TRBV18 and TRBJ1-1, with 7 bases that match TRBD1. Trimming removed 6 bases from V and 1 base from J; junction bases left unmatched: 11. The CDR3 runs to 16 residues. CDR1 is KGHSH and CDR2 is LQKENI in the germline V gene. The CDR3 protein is CASSPILQGTNTEAFF. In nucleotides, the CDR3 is TGTGCCAGCTCCCCTATACTACAGGGGACGAACACTGAAGCTTTCTTT.

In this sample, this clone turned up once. The CDR3 sequence: CASSLAGGPAYNEQFF. In DNA, the CDR3 is TGTGCCAGCAGCTTGGCAGGGGGTCCGGCATACAATGAGCAGTTCTTC. The J gene is TRBJ2-1, the V gene TRBV5-4; 7 positions match TRBD1. V lost 0 bases to trimming and J lost 4 bases; unmatched junction nucleotides: 7. This CDR3 region has 16 residues. CDR1 SGHNT and CDR2 YYREEE come from the germline V gene (reference sequence).

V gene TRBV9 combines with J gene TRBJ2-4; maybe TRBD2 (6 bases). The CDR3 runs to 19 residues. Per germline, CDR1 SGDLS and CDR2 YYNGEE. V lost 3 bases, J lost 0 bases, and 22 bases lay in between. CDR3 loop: CASSAGPGGVILAKNIQYF. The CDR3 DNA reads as TGTGCCAGCAGCGCCGGACCAGGCGGGGTAATCCTAGCCAAAAACATTCAGTACTTC.

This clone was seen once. The CDR3 region is CASSLGRRAGTEAFF. CDR3 nucleotide sequence: TGTGCCAGCAGCTTAGGAAGACGGGCGGGGACTGAAGCTTTCTTT. The rearrangement links TRBV7-9 to TRBJ1-1; no clear D gene. This CDR3 has 15 amino acids. Germline CDR1 is SEHNR and CDR2 is FQNEAQ (reference sequence). The V and J ends lost 1 base and 5 bases respectively, with 14 bases between them.

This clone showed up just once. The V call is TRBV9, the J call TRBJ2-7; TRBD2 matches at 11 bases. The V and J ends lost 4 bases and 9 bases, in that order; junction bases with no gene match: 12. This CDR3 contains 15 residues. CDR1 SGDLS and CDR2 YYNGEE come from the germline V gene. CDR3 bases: TGTGCCAGCAGCCCCCCCGGGACTAGCGGTGCCCGGCAGTACTTC. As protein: CASSPPGTSGARQYF.

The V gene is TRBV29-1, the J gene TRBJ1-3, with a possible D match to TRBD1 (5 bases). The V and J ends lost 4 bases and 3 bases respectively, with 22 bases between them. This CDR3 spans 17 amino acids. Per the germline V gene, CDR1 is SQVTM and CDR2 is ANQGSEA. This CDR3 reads CSVGEEGGRGFGNTIYF. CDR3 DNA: TGCAGCGTTGGCGAGGAGGGAGGGAGGGGATTTGGAAACACCATATATTTT. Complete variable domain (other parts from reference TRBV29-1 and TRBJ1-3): SAVISQKPSRDICQRGTSLTIQCQVDSQVTMMFWYRQQPGQSLTLIATANQGSEATYESGFVIDKFPISRPNLTFSTLTVSNMSPEDSSIYLCSVGEEGGRGFGNTIYFGEGSWLTVV.

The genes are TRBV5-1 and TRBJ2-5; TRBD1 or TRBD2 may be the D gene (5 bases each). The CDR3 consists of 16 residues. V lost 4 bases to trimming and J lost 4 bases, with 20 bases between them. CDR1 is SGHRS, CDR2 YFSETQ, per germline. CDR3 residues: CASSGGPRFPAETQYF. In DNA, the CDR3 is TGCGCCAGCAGCGGGGGACCCCGTTTCCCGGCAGAGACCCAGTACTTC.

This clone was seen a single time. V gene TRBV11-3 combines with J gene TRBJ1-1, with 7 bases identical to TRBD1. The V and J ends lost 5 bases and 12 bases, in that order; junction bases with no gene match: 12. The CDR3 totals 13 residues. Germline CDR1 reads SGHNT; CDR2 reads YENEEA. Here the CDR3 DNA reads TGTGCCAGCAGCGGGCGACAGGGAGGTGCGACTTTCTTT. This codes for CASSGRQGGATFF.

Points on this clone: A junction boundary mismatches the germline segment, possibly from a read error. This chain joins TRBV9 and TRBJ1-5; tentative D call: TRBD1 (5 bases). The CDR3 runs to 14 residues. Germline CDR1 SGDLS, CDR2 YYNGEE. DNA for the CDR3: TGTGCCAGCAACGTACTAGGGGGCAATCAGCCCCAGCATTTT. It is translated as CASNVLGGNQPQHF.

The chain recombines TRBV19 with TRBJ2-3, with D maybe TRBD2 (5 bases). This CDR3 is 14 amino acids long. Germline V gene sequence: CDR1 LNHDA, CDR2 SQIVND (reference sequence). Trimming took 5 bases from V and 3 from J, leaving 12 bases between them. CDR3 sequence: CASSPNAGTDTQYF. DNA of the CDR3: TGTGCCAGTAGTCCCAATGCGGGTACAGATACGCAGTATTTT.

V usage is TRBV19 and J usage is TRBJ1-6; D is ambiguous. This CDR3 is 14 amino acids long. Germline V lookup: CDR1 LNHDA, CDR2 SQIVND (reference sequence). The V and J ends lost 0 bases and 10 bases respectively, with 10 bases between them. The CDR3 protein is CASSIESQPSPLHF. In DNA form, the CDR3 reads TGTGCCAGTAGTATAGAAAGCCAGCCGTCACCCCTCCACTTT.

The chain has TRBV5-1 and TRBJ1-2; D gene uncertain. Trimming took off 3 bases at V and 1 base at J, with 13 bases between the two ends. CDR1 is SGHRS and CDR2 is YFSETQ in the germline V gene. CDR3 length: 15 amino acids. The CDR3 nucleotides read TGCGCCAGCAGCTCCGGCCATCGGGATAACTATGGCTACACCTTC. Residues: CASSSGHRDNYGYTF.

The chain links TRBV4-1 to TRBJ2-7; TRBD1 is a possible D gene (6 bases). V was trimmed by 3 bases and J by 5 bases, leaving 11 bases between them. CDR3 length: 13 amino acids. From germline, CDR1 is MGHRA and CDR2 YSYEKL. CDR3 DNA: TGCGCCAGCAGCCAGATCCAGGGGCACGAGCAGTACTTC. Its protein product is CASSQIQGHEQYF.